This T cell receptor (beta chain) was retrieved from a study of shared clonotypes between healthy human individuals. Study findings and constraints: With few donors, the genetic and exposure-history diversity represented was limited.

Germline V gene lookup returns CDR1 SGDLS and CDR2 YYNGEE. The CDR3 runs to 14 residues. Trimming pared 0 bases from V and 5 bases from J, leaving 9 bases between. With regard to this clone: What it binds is not known.

TCRdb's copy holds only in-frame clones and misses some; the assay was immunoSEQ multiplex PCR. The sample lists roughly 450,000 clones; around 74% were seen once. The genes are TRBV9 and TRBJ2-1; D gene ambiguous. The TCR comes from a woman aged 40 to 50 in good health. Some clones in this sample may be carry-over from other donors' samples. The sequencing input was PBMCs. Here the CDR3 reads CASSVGGSNNEQFF. The DNA for the CDR3 is TGTGCCAGCAGCGTAGGTGGCTCGAACAATGAGCAGTTCTTC.